This T cell receptor (beta chain) comes out of a study of technical replicates of blood from a handful of donors. Data came from immunoSEQ multiplex PCR; TCRdb stores just in-frame clones and leaves some out. This table has about 69,000 clones, 80% to 90% appearing once. The CDR3 spans 16 residues. Germline loops: CDR1 MNHNS, CDR2 SASEGT. The germline V and J ends were trimmed by 1 base and 4 bases, with 16 bases remaining between them. The chain employs TRBV6-1 and TRBJ1-2; tentative D call: TRBD1 (6 bases). The sample was PBMCs. The clonotype originates from a human donor in good health. Some clones in this sample may be carry-over from other donors' samples. The CDR3 DNA reads TGTGCCAGCAGTGAAGGCGGGGGCGGCAGAGTCTATGGCTACACCTTC. It yields the protein CASSEGGGGRVYGYTF.